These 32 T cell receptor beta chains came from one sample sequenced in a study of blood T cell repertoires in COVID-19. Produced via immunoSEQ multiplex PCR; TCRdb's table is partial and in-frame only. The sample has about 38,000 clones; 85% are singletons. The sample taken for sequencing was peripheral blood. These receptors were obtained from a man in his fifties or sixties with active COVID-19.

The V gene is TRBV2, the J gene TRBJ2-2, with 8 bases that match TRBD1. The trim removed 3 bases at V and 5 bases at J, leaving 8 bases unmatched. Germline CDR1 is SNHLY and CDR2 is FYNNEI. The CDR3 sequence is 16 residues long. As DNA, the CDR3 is TGTGCCAGCAGTGAGTCGGACAGGGTATATACCGGGGAGCTGTTTTTT. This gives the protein CASSESDRVYTGELFF.

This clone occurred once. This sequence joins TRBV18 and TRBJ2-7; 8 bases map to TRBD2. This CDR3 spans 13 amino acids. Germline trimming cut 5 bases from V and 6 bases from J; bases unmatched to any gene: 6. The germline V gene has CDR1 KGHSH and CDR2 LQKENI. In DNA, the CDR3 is TGTGCCAGCTCAGAACTAGCGGCATTCGAGCAGTACTTC. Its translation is CASSELAAFEQYF. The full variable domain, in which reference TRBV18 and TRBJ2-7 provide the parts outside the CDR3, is NAGVMQNPRHLVRRRGQEARLRCSPMKGHSHVYWYRQLPEEGLKFMVYLQKENIIDESGMPKERFSAEFPKEGPSILRIQQVVRGDSAAYFCASSELAAFEQYFGPGTRLTVT.

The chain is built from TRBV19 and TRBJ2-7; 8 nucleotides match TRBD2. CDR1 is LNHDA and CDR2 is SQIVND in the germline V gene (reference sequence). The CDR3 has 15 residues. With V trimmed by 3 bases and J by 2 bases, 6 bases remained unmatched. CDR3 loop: CASSISNGGAYEQYF. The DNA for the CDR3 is TGTGCCAGTAGTATCTCGAACGGGGGGGCCTACGAGCAGTACTTC.

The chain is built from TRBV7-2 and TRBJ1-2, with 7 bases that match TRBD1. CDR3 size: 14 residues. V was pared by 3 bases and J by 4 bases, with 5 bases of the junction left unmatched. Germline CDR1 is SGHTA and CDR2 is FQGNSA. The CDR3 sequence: CASSFDRQGYGYTF. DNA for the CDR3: TGTGCCAGCAGCTTTGATCGACAGGGCTATGGCTACACCTTC.

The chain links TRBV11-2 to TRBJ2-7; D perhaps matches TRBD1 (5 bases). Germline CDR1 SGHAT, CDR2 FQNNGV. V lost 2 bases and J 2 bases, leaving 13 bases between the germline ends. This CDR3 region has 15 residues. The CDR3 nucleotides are TGTGCCAGCAGCTTACGTCGACAGCTCCCCTACGAGCAGTACTTC. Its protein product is CASSLRRQLPYEQYF. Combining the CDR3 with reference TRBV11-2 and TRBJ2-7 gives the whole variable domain EAGVAQSPRYKIIEKRQSVAFWCNPISGHATLYWYQQILGQGPKLLIQFQNNGVVDDSQLPKDRFSAERLKGVDSTLKIQPAKLEDSAVYLCASSLRRQLPYEQYFGPGTRLTVT.

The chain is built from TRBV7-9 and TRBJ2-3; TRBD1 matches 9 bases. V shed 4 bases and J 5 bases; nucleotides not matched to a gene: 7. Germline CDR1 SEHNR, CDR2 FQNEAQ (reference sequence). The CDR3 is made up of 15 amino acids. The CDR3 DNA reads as TGTGCCAGCAGCTCCGGACAGGGGACCGTAGATACGCAGTATTTT. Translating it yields CASSSGQGTVDTQYF.

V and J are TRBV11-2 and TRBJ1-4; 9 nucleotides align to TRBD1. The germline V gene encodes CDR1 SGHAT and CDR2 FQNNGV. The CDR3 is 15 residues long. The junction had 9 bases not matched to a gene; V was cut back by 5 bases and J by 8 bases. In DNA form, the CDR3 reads TGTGCCAGCAGCATACAGGGGGCGCGCGGAGAAAAACTGTTTTTT. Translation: CASSIQGARGEKLFF.

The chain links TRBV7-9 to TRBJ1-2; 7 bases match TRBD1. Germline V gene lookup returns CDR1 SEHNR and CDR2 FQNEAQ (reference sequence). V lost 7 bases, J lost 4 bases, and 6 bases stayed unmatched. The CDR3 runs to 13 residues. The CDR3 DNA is TGTGCCAGCACCCCAGGGGGGACCTATGGCTACACCTTC. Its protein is CASTPGGTYGYTF.

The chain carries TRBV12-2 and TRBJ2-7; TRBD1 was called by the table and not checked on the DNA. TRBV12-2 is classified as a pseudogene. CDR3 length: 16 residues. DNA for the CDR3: TGTGCAAGTCGCTTAGGGGGGACAGGGGGTTTAGACGAGCAGTACTTC. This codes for CASRLGGTGGLDEQYF.

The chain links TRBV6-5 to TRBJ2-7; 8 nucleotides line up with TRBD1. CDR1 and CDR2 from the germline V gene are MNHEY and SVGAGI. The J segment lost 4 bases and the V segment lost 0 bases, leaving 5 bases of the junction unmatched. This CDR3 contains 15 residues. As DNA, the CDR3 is TGTGCCAGCAGTTACTCGTGGCAGGGGGCGTACGAGCAGTACTTC. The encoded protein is CASSYSWQGAYEQYF.

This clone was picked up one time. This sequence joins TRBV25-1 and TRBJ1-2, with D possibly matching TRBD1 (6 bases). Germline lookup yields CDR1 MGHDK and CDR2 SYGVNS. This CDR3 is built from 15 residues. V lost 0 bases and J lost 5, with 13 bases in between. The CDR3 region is CASSEYKAGVYGYTF. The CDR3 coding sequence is TGTGCCAGCAGTGAATATAAGGCAGGGGTATATGGCTACACCTTC.

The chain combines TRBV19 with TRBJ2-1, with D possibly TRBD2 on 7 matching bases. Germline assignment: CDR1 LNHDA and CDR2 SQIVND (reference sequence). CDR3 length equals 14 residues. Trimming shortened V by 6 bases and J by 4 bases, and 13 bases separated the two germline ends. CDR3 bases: TGTGCCAGTAGGCCGGGGGGCCTTTACAATGAGCAGTTCTTC. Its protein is CASRPGGLYNEQFF.

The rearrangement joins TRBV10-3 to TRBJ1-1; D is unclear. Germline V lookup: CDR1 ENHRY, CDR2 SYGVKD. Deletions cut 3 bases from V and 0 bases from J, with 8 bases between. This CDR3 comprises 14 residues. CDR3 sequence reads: CAISEGGLNTEAFF. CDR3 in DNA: TGTGCCATCAGTGAAGGTGGGCTGAACACTGAAGCTTTCTTT.

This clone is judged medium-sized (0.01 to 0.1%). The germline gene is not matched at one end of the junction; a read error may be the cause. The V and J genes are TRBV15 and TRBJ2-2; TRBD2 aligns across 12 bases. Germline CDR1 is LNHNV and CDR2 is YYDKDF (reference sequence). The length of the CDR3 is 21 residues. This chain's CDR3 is CATSRERTSGNPVANTGELFF. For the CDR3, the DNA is TGTGCCACCAGCCGAGAGAGGACTAGCGGGAACCCTGTGGCGAACACCGGGGAGCTGTTTTTT. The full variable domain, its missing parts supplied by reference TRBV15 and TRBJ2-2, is DAMVIQNPRYQVTQFGKPVTLSCSQTLNHNVMYWYQQKSSQAPKLLFHYYDKDFNNEADTPDNFQSRRPNTSFCFLDIRSPGLGDTAMYLCATSRERTSGNPVANTGELFFGEGSRLTVL.

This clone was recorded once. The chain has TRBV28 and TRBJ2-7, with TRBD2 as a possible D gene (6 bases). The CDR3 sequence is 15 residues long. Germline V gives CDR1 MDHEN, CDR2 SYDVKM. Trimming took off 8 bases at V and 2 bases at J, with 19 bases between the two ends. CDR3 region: CASPPHRGSPYEQYF. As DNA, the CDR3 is TGTGCCAGCCCGCCTCATCGGGGGAGTCCCTACGAGCAGTACTTC.

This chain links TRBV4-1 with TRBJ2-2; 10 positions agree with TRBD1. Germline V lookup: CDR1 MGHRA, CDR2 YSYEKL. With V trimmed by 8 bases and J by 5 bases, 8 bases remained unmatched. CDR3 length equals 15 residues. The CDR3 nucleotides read TGCGCCAGCGGACGACAGGGGGCGCAGACCGGGGAGCTGTTTTTT. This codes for CASGRQGAQTGELFF.

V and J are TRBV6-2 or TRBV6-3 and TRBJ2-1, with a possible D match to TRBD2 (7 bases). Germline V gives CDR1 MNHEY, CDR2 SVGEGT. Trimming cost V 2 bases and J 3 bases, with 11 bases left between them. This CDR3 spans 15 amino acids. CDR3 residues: CASSYGGAGYNEQFF. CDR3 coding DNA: TGTGCCAGCAGTTACGGGGGGGCCGGCTACAATGAGCAGTTCTTC.

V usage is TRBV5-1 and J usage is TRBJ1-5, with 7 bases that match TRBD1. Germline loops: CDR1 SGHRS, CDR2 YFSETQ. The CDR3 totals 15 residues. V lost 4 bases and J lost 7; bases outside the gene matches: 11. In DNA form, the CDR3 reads TGCGCCAGCAGCCCGGGACAGACGATTGGGCAGCCCCAGCATTTT. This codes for CASSPGQTIGQPQHF.

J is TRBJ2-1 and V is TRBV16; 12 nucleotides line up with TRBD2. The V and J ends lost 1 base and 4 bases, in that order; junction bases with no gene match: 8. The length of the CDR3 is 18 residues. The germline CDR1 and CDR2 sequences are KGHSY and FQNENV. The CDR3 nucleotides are TGTGCCAGCAGCCAATGGGCTAGCGGGGGGGCCGAATACAATGAGCAGTTCTTC. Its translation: CASSQWASGGAEYNEQFF.

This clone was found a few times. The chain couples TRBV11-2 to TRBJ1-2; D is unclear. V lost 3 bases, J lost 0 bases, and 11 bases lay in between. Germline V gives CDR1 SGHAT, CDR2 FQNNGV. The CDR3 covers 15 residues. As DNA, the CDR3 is TGTGCCAGCAGCTTTAATGCGGGAGCTAACTATGGCTACACCTTC. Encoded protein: CASSFNAGANYGYTF.

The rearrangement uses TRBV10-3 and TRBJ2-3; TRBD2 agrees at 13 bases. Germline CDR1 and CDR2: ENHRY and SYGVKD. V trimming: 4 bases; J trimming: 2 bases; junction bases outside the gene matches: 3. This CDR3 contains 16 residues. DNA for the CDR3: TGTGCCATCAGTGGACTAGCGGGGGGTAACACAGATACGCAGTATTTT. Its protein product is CAISGLAGGNTDTQYF.

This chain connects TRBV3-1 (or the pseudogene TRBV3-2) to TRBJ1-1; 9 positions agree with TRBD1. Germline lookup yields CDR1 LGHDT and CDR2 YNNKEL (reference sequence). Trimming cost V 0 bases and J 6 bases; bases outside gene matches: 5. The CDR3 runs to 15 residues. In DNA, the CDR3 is TGTGCCAGCAGCCAAGACACAGGGGGCCGGTCTGAAGCTTTCTTT. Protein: CASSQDTGGRSEAFF.

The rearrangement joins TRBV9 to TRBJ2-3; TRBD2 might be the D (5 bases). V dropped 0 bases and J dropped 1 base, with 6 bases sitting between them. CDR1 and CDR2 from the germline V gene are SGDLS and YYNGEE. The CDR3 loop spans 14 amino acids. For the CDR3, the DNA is TGTGCCAGCAGCGTAGTCGGGGGCACAGATACGCAGTATTTT. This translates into CASSVVGGTDTQYF.

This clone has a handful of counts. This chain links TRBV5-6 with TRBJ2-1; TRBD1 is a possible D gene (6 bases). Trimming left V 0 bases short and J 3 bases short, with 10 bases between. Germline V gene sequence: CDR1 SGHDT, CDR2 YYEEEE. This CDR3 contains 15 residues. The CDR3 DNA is TGTGCCAGCAGCTTGGCAGGGGTGGTCTACAATGAGCAGTTCTTC. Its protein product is CASSLAGVVYNEQFF.

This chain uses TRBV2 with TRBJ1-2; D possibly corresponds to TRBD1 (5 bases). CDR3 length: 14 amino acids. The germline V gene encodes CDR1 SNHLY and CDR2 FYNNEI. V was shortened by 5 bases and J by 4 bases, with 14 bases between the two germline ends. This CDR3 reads CASSPLMGGYGYTF. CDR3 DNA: TGTGCCAGCAGTCCCCTGATGGGGGGCTATGGCTACACCTTC.

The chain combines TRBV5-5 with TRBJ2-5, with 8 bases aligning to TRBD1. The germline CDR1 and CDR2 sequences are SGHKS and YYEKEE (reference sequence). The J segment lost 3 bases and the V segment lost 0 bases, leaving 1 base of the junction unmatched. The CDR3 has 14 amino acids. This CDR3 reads CASSLGTGKETQYF. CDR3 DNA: TGTGCCAGCAGCTTGGGGACAGGGAAAGAGACCCAGTACTTC. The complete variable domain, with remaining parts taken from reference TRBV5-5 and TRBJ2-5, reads DAGVTQSPTHLIKTRGQQVTLRCSPISGHKSVSWYQQVLGQGPQFIFQYYEKEERGRGNFPDRFSARQFPNYSSELNVNALLLGDSALYLCASSLGTGKETQYFGPGTRLLVL.

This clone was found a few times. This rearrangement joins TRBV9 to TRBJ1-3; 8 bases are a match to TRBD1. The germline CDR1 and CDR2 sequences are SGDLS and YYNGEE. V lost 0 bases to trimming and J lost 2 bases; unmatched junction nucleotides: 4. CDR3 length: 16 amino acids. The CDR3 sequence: CASSVETGGAGNTIYF. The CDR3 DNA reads TGTGCCAGCAGCGTAGAAACAGGGGGAGCTGGAAACACCATATATTTT.

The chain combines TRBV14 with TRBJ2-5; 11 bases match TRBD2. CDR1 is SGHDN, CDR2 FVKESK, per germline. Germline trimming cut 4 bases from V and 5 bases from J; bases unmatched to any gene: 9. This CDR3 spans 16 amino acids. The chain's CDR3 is CASSRVAGGPGETQYF. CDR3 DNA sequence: TGTGCCAGCAGCCGTGTAGCGGGGGGGCCGGGTGAGACCCAGTACTTC. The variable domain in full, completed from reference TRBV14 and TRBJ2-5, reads EAGVTQFPSHSVIEKGQTVTLRCDPISGHDNLYWYRRVMGKEIKFLLHFVKESKQDESGMPNNRFLAERTGGTYSTLKVQPAELEDSGVYFCASSRVAGGPGETQYFGPGTRLLVL.

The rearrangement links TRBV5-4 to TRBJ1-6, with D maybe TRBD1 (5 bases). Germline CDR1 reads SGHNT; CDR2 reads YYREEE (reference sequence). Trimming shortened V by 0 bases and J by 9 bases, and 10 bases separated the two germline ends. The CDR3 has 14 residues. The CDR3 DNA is TGTGCCAGCAGCTTGGTTCAGGGAGGTTCACCCCTCCACTTT. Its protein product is CASSLVQGGSPLHF.

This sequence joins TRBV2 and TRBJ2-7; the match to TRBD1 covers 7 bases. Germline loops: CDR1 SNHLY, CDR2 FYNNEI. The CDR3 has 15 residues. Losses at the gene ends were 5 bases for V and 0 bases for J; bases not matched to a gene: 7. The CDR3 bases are TGTGCCAGCAGTTTTGGGGGACAGATCTCCTACGAGCAGTACTTC. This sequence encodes CASSFGGQISYEQYF.

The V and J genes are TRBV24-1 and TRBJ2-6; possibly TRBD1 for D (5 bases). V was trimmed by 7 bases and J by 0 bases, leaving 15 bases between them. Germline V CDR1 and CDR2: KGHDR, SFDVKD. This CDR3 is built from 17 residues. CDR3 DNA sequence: TGTGCCACCAGCCCGACAGAGCCCCACTCTGGGGCCAACGTCCTGACTTTC. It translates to CATSPTEPHSGANVLTF.

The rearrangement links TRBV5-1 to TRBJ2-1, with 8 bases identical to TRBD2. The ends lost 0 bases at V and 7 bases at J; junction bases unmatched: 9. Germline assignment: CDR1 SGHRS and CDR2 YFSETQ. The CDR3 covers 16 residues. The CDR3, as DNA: TGCGCCAGCAGCTTGGCCCCGGGACTAGAGAGAAATGAGCAGTTCTTC. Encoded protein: CASSLAPGLERNEQFF.